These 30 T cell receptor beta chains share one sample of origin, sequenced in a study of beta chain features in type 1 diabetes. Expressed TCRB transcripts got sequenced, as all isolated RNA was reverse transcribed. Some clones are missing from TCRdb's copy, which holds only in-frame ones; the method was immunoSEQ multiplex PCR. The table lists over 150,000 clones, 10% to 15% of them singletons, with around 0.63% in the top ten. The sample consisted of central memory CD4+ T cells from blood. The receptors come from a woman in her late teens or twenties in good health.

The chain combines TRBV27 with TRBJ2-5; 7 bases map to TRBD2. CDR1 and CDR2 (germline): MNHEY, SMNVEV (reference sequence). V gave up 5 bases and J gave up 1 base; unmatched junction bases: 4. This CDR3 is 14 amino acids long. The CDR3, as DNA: TGTGCCAGCAGTCCCAGACTAGCCCAAGAGACCCAGTACTTC. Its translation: CASSPRLAQETQYF.

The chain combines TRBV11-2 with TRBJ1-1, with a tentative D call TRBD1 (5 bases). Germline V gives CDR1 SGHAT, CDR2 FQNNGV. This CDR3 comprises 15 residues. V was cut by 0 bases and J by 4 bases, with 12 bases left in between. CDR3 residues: CASSLEGRRGTEAFF. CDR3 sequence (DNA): TGTGCCAGCAGCTTAGAGGGACGGAGGGGCACTGAAGCTTTCTTT.

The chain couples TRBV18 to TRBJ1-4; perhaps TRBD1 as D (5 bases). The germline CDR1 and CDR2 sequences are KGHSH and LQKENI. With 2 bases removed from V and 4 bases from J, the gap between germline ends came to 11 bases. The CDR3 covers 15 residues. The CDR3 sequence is CASSPNRHLNEKLFF. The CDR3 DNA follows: TGTGCCAGCTCACCAAACAGGCACCTTAATGAAAAACTGTTTTTT.

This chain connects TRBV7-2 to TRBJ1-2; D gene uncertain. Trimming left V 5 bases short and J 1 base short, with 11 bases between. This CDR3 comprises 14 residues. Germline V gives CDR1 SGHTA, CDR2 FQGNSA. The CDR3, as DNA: TGTGCCAGCAGCCCGACAACGGATAACTATGGCTACACCTTC. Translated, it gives CASSPTTDNYGYTF.

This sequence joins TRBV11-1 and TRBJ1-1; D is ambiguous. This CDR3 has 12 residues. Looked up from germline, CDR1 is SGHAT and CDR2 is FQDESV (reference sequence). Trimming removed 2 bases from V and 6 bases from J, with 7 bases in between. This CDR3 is CASSLYGAEAFF. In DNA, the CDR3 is TGTGCCAGCAGCTTATACGGGGCTGAAGCTTTCTTT.

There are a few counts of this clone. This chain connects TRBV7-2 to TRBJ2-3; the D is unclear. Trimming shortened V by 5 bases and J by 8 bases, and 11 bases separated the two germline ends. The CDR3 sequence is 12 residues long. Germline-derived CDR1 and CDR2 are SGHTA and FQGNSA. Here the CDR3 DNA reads TGTGCCAGCAGCCCCCCTTTAGTTACGCAGTATTTT. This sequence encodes CASSPPLVTQYF.

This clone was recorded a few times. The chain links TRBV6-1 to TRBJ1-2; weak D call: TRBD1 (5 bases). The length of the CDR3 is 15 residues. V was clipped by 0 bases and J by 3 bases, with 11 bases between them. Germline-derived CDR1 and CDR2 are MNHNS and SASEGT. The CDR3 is CASSEAPTVDYGYTF. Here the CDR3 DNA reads TGTGCCAGCAGTGAAGCTCCGACAGTGGACTATGGCTACACCTTC.

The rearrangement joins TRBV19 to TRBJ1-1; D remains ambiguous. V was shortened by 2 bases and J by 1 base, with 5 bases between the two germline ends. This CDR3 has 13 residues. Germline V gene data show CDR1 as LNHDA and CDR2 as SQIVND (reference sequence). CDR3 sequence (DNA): TGTGCCAGTAGTATACAATGGAACACTGAAGCTTTCTTT. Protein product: CASSIQWNTEAFF.

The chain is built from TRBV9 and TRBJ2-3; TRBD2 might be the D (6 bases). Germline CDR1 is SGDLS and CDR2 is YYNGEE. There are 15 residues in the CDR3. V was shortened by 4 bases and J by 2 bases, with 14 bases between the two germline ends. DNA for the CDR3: TGTGCCAGCAGCCCCCAATGGGACTTCACAGATACGCAGTATTTT. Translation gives CASSPQWDFTDTQYF.

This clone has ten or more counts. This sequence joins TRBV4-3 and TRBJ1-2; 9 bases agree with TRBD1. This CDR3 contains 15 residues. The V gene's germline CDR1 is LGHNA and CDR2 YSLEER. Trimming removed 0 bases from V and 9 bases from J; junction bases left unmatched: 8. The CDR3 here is CASSQDWTGDGSYTF. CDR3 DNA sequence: TGCGCCAGCAGCCAAGATTGGACAGGGGATGGGAGCTACACCTTC.

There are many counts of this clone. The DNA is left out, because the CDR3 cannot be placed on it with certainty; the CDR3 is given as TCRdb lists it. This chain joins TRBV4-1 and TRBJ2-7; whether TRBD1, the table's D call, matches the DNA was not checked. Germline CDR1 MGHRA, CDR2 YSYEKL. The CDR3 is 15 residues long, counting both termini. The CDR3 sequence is CASRRAGTKSYEQYF.

CDR3 nucleotides: TGTGCCTGGAGGGGACCGGGACTAGCGGGAGGAACAGATACGCAGTATTTT. Translated: CAWRGPGLAGGTDTQYF. The chain is built from TRBV30 and TRBJ2-3; TRBD2 agrees at 15 bases. The CDR3 is 17 amino acids. Trimming cost V 3 bases and J 3 bases; bases outside gene matches: 7. Germline V gene lookup returns CDR1 GTSNPN and CDR2 SVGIG (reference sequence).

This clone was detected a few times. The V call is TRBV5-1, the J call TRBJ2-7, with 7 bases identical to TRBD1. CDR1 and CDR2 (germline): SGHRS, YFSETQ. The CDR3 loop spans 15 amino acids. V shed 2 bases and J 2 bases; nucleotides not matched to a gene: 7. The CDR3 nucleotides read TGCGCCAGCAGCTTAACCTGGACAGGAACCTACGAGCAGTACTTC. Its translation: CASSLTWTGTYEQYF.

This CDR3 is CASSPAGLTKNIQYF. Here the CDR3 DNA reads TGTGCCAGCTCACCGGCAGGGTTAACCAAAAACATTCAGTACTTC. The rearrangement uses TRBV18 and TRBJ2-4, with D perhaps TRBD1 (5 bases). The CDR3 runs to 15 residues. Trimming took 3 bases from V and 2 from J, leaving 11 bases between them. Germline V gene data show CDR1 as KGHSH and CDR2 as LQKENI.

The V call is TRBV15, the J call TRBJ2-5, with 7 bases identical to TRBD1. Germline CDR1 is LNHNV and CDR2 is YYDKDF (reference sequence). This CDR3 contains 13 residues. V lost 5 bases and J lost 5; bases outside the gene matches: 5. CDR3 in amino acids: CATSEDRWETQYF. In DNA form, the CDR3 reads TGTGCCACCAGCGAGGACAGGTGGGAGACCCAGTACTTC.

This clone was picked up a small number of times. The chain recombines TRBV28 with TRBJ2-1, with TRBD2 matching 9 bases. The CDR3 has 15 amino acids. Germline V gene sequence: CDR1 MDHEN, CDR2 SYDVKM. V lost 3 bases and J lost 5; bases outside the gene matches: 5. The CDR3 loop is CASSFSAGGHNEQFF. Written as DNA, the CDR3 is TGTGCCAGCAGTTTTTCAGCGGGAGGCCACAATGAGCAGTTCTTC.

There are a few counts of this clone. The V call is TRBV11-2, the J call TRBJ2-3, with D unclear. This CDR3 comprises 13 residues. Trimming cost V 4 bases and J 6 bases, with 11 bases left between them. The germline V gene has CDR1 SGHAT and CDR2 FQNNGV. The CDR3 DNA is TGTGCCAGCAGCTCGCCTCCTGCGGATACGCAGTATTTT. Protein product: CASSSPPADTQYF.

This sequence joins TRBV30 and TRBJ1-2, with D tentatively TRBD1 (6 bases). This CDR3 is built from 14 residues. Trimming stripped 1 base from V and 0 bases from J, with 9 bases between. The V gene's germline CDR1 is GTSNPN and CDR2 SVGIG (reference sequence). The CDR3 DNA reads TGTGCCTGGAGTGCGGACAGTTCTAACTATGGCTACACCTTC. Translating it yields CAWSADSSNYGYTF.

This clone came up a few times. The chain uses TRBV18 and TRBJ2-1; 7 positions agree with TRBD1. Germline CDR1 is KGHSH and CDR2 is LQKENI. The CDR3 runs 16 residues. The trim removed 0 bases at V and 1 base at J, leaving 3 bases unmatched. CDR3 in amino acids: CASSPPTGVSYNEQFF. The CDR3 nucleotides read TGTGCCAGCTCACCACCTACAGGGGTTTCCTACAATGAGCAGTTCTTC.

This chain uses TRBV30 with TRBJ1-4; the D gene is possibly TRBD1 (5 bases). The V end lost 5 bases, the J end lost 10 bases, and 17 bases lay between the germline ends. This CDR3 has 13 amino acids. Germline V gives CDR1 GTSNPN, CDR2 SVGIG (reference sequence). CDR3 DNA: TGTGCCTGGGATAGGGGCTCGGGGGGAAAACTGTTTTTT. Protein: CAWDRGSGGKLFF.

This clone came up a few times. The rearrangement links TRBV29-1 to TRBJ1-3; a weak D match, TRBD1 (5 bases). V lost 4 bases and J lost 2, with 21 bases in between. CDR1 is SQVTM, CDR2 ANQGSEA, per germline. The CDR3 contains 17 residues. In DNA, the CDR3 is TGCAGCGTTGGGAATTTAGGATTTGGACATACTGGAAACACCATATATTTT. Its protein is CSVGNLGFGHTGNTIYF.

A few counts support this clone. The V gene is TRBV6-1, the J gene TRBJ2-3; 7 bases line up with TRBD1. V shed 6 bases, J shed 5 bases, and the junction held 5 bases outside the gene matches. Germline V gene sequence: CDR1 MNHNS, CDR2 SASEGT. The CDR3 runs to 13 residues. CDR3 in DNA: TGTGCCAGCAGGGTCCGGGACAGAGATACGCAGTATTTT. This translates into CASRVRDRDTQYF.

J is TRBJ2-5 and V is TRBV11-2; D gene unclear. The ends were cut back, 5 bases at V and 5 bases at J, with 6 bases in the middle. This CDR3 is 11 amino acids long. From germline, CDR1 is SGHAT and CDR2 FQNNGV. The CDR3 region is CASSPQETQYF. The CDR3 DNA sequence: TGTGCCAGCAGCCCCCAGGAGACCCAGTACTTC.

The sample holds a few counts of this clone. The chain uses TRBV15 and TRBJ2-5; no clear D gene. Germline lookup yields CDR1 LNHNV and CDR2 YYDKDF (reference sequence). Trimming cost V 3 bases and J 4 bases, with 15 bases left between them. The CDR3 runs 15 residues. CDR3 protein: CATSSPARRRETQYF. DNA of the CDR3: TGTGCCACCAGCAGTCCGGCTAGGAGAAGAGAGACCCAGTACTTC.

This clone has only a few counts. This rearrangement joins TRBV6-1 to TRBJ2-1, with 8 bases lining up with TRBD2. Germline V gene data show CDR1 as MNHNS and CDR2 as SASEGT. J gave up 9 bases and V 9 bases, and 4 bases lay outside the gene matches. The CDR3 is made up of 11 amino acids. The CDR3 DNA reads TGTGCCAGAAGAGCGGGAGCTGAGCAGTTCTTC. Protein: CARRAGAEQFF.

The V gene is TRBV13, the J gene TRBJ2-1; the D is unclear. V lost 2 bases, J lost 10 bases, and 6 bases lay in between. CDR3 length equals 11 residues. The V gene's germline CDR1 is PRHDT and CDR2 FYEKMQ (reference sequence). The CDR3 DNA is TGTGCCAGCAGCTTACGAGTCGAGCAGTTCTTC. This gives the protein CASSLRVEQFF.

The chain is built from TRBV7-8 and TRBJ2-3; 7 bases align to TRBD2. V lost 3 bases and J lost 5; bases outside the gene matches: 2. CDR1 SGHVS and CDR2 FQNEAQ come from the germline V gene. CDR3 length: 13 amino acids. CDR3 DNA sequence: TGTGCCAGCAGCTTGGGACTACTAGATACGCAGTATTTT. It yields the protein CASSLGLLDTQYF.

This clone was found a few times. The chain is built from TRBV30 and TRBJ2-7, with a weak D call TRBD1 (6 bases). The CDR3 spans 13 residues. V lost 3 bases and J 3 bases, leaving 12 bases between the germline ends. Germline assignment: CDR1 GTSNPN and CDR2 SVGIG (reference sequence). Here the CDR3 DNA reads TGTGCCTGGAGCGAGGACAGCAACTACGAGCAGTACTTC. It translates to CAWSEDSNYEQYF.

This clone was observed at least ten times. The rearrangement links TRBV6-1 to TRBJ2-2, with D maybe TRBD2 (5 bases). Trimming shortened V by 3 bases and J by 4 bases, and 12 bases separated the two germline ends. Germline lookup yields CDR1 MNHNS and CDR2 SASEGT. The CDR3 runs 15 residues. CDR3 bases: TGTGCCAGCAGTGACCGGGGAGTTCGCACCGGGGAGCTGTTTTTT. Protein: CASSDRGVRTGELFF.

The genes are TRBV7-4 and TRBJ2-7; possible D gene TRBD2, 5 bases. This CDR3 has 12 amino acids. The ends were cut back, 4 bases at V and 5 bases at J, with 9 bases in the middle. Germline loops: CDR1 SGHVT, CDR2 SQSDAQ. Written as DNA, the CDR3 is TGTGCCAGCAGCTCGCAGAGGGACGAGCAGTACTTC. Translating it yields CASSSQRDEQYF.